This TCR beta chain was recorded in a study of T cell responses to AZD1222 COVID-19 vaccine (dated by TCRdb to about 2021). In the study overall: TCR sequencing covered more than 230 trial participants: 207 given two doses of AZD1222 and about 26 given two doses of MenACWY control vaccine. Enrollment into the trials was organized by age into subgroups of 18-55, 56-69 and 70-plus years, and those subgroups contained approximately 150, 30 and 60 TCR-sequenced participants, respectively.

This clone was counted a few times. The antigen it recognizes is unknown. There are no base qualities to consult, and no much larger clone falls within one base. Sample time point, as interpreted from the label and publication: about 28 days (+/-7) after the second vaccine dose. AZD1222 recipients given second doses at about 4 weeks or at about 12 weeks were pooled, since spike-specific TCR depth and breadth were not found to differ between the two schedules. Samples from vaccinated people were obtained from the UK trials COV001 and COV002, which included a single-blind randomized controlled phase 2/3 trial of AZD1222 (ChAdOx1 nCoV-19) in healthy adults. Trial participant PBMC samples were collected at day 0 and day 28 after the second dose for TCRbeta chain sequencing. What the study reported, not specific to this receptor: Most participants were white British and females outnumbered males, and the authors suggested that clonal diversity may have been underestimated. The 56-69-year group was small, and its depth increase did not reach significance, likely because of low power. After two AZD1222 doses, both the breadth and the depth of spike-specific TCRs were significantly higher than at day 0 and than in MenACWY recipients. Nearly half of unique spike-specific TCRs reportedly recognized epitopes outside regions mutated in the B.1.351 and B.1.1.7 variants. Conclusions about previously exposed vaccinees are limited because only a handful of AZD1222 recipients were SARS-CoV-2 seropositive at baseline. Because no samples from the day 14 peak response were available, repertoires could be characterized only after the peak T cell response. The vaccine-associated CD4 TCRs covered the entire spike protein, and the dominant responses fell in regions 160-218 and 743-854.

The CDR3 regions of human TCRbeta chains were analyzed by immunosequencing. Per the source publication's procedure: TCRs in the repertoires were matched against a reference library of SARS-CoV-2-specific TCRs that had been generated with the MIRA antigen-specificity platform. Breadth meant the fraction of unique TCRs that were SARS-CoV-2-associated, whereas depth meant the fraction of total T cells that were SARS-CoV-2-associated. Using the MIRA data, each spike-specific TCR was assigned both to the spike region to which the TCR was reactive and to a CD4 or CD8 class. Log10-transformed breadth and depth values were compared by one-way ANOVA with Sidak's multiple comparisons tests. Held by TCRdb, this immuneACCESS table contains in-frame sequences only and omits some clones. Under half of the omission traces to an unresolved V gene where checked; the cause of the rest is unknown. V and J calls and clone size are given by that table; D and trimming were obtained from the DNA. This sample gives roughly 120,000 clones in total; about 86% of them show up just once. The ten largest clones take up under 20% of the sample.

This material consisted of peripheral blood, taken 28 days after the second AZD1222 dose. This TCR came from an adult who received the AZD1222 COVID-19 vaccine.

The sequenced DNA: TGTGCCAGCAGCTTTGGACTAGCGGGGGGGCGAGATACGCAGTATTTT. This sequence encodes CASSFGLAGGRDTQYF. Recombination connected TRBV7-2 to TRBJ2-3, with 15 junctional bases fitting TRBD2. Taken from cysteine to phenylalanine, the CDR3 has 16 residues. The DNA shown is the 48-base CDR3, in frame from base 1. V loses 3 bases at its end and J loses 5 bases; junction bases beyond the gene matches: 3. CDR1 SGHTA and CDR2 FQGNSA are derived from the germline V gene.